The entry below describes one T cell receptor beta chain. Per germline, CDR1 SGHTA and CDR2 FQGNSA. Trimming took 7 bases from V and 0 from J, leaving 12 bases between them. CDR3 size: 14 residues. The sample comes from a study of tumor-infiltrating lymphocytes in oesophageal squamous cell carcinoma. TCRdb reprocessed the PCR reads with MiXCR, giving one entry per CDR3 protein. The table includes 10,000 to 15,000 distinct CDR3 sequences, around 57% detected once. The J gene is TRBJ1-1, the V gene TRBV7-2; D unresolved. Material: esophageal tumor tissue. The receptor was derived from a female donor with esophageal squamous cell carcinoma. CDR3 residues: CASTLRIMNTEAFF. The CDR3 DNA reads TGTGCCAGCACCCTACGTATAATGAACACTGAAGCTTTCTTT.